A single sample gave rise to the 8 T cell receptor beta chains below, sequenced in a study of blood T cell repertoires in COVID-19. Sequenced by immunoSEQ multiplex PCR; TCRdb stores in-frame clones only, minus some. The sample includes some 88,000 clones, roughly 85% of them seen just once. Sequencing was performed on peripheral blood. The origin of the receptors is a man aged 55 to 70 with acute or convalescent COVID-19.

The CDR3 coding sequence is TGCGCCAGCAGCAGAGACAGGGTGGGTCTTTACAATGAGCAGTTCTTC. Its translation is CASSRDRVGLYNEQFF. This chain uses TRBV4-3 with TRBJ2-1, with 7 nucleotides matching TRBD1. J was trimmed by 4 bases and V by 5 bases; bases with no gene match: 11. Germline CDR1 LGHNA, CDR2 YSLEER. This CDR3 is 16 amino acids long.

The chain uses TRBV7-3 and TRBJ2-3, with 13 bases aligning to TRBD2. Germline values: CDR1 SGHTA, CDR2 FQGTGA. This CDR3 is 17 amino acids long. Trimming at V came to 3 bases and at J to 2 bases, leaving 5 bases not matched to a gene. The CDR3 spells CASSFTGTSGVTDTQYF. CDR3 DNA sequence: TGTGCCAGCAGCTTCACCGGGACTAGCGGGGTCACAGATACGCAGTATTTT.

The rearrangement uses TRBV11-2 and TRBJ2-2; D may be TRBD2 (6 bases). This CDR3 region has 15 residues. The V end was cut by 5 bases, the J end by 1 base, with 11 bases between. CDR1 SGHAT and CDR2 FQNNGV come from the germline V gene. In nucleotides, the CDR3 is TGTGCCAGCAGCCCTGTGCGGGGGAACACCGGGGAGCTGTTTTTT. Its protein product is CASSPVRGNTGELFF.

This clone was observed a single time. The chain links TRBV12-5 to TRBJ2-7; 10 bases are a match to TRBD1. The CDR3 contains 14 residues. CDR1 and CDR2 (germline): LGHNT, FRNRAP. Losses at the gene ends were 5 bases for V and 4 bases for J; bases not matched to a gene: 5. The CDR3 bases are TGTGCTAGTGGTCGACAGGGGGCGGCGTACGAGCAGTACTTC. It is translated as CASGRQGAAYEQYF.

The chain employs TRBV7-2 and TRBJ1-6; D not resolved. Trimming cost V 1 base and J 6 bases, with 7 bases left between them. Germline V lookup: CDR1 SGHTA, CDR2 FQGNSA. This CDR3 comprises 14 residues. The CDR3 region has the DNA TGTGCCAGCAGCTTAGGTACACCTAATTCACCCCTCCACTTT. It codes for CASSLGTPNSPLHF.

The chain is built from TRBV2 and TRBJ1-2; D not resolved. V was pared by 0 bases and J by 1 base, with 3 bases between. CDR3 length: 13 residues. CDR1 is SNHLY, CDR2 FYNNEI, per germline. This chain's CDR3 is CASSEARNYGYTF. DNA of the CDR3: TGTGCCAGCAGTGAAGCCCGTAACTATGGCTACACCTTC.

The table lists this clone with many counts. V usage is TRBV7-8 and J usage is TRBJ2-2; 7 bases fit TRBD2. CDR3 length: 15 amino acids. Germline CDR1 reads SGHVS; CDR2 reads FQNEAQ. V lost 3 bases to trimming and J lost 0 bases; unmatched junction nucleotides: 1. For the CDR3, the DNA is TGTGCCAGCAGCTTGGGACTACCGAACACCGGGGAGCTGTTTTTT. This gives the protein CASSLGLPNTGELFF.

The genes are TRBV5-4 and TRBJ2-2; D remains ambiguous. This CDR3 spans 14 amino acids. The germline V gene has CDR1 SGHNT and CDR2 YYREEE (reference sequence). Trimming stripped 4 bases from V and 7 bases from J, with 14 bases between. CDR3 bases: TGTGCCAGCAGCCGGCTTCGGGTAGACGGGGAGCTGTTTTTT. Amino acid sequence: CASSRLRVDGELFF.